The sequence of this T cell receptor (beta chain) was determined in a study of cytotoxic CD8 clonotypes in ibrutinib-treated CLL. Libraries of TCR beta were made from approximately 1.9 micrograms of genomic DNA that came from cryopreserved PBMCs. V was pared by 2 bases and J by 4 bases, with 19 bases of the junction left unmatched. This CDR3 region has 19 residues. Germline CDR1 SNHLY, CDR2 FYNNEI. A 1 in 200,000 to 1 in 1 million T cell depth was the sequencing target. Assay used: immunoSEQ multiplex PCR; TCRdb lists only in-frame clones, some missing. The sample has fewer than 25,000 clones; roughly 80% are singletons.

The TCR comes from a human donor with chronic lymphocytic leukemia. This chain joins TRBV2 and TRBJ2-7; 8 nucleotides align to TRBD1. This specimen was PBMCs, taken before ibrutinib treatment. The CDR3 region has the DNA TGTGCCAGCAGTGAACCCGATCGGGGGCGCGGACAGGGTTCTTACGAGCAGTACTTC. Translated, it gives CASSEPDRGRGQGSYEQYF.